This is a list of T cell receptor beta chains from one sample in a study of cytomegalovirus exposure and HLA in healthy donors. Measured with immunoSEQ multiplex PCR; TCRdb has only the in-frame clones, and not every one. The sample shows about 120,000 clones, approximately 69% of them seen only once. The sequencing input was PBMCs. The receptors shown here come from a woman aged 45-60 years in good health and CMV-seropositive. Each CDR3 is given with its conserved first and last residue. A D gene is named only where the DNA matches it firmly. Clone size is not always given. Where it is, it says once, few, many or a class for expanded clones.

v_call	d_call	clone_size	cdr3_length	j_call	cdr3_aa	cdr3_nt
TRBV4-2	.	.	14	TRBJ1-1	CASSQDYRNTEAFF	TGTGCCAGCAGCCAAGATTATAGGAACACTGAAGCTTTCTTT
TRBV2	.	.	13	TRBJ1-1	CAGRTTENTEAFF	TGTGCCGGGCGAACGACGGAGAACACTGAAGCTTTCTTT
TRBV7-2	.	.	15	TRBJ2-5	CASSLWGQSQETQYF	TGTGCCAGCAGCTTATGGGGCCAGAGCCAGGAGACCCAGTACTTC
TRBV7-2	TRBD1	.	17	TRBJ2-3	CASSLEGTGGVTDTQYF	TGTGCCAGCAGCTTAGAAGGGACAGGGGGCGTCACAGATACGCAGTATTTT
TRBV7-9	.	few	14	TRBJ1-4	CASSPRQVGEKLFF	TGTGCCAGCAGCCCGCGACAGGTGGGAGAAAAACTGTTTTTT
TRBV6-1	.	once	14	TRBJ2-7	CASSDPLSSYEQYF	TGTGCCAGCAGTGATCCTCTTAGCTCCTACGAGCAGTACTTC
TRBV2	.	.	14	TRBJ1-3	CASSGSQVGNTIYF	TGTGCCAGCAGTGGGAGTCAAGTGGGAAACACCATATATTTT
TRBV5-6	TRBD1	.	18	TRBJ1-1	CASSFGVGQASRDTEAFF	TGTGCCAGCAGCTTTGGGGTAGGACAGGCTTCCAGGGACACTGAAGCTTTCTTT
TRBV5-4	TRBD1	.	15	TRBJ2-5	CASSLEGGRGETQYF	TGTGCCAGCAGCTTGGAAGGGGGCAGGGGAGAGACCCAGTACTTC
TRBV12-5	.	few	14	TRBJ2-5	CASGLLFFRVAQYF	TGTGCTAGTGGTTTGCTATTTTTTCGTGTTGCCCAGTACTTC
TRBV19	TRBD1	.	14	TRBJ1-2	CASSTTGGRAGYTF	TGTGCCAGTAGTACTACAGGGGGCAGAGCTGGCTACACCTTC
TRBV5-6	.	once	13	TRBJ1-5	CASSLAGNQPQHF	TGTGCCAGCAGCTTGGCCGGGAATCAGCCCCAGCATTTT
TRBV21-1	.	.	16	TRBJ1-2	CASSKVYSGTGYGYTF	TGTGCCAGCAGCAAAGTGTACAGCGGGACCGGCTATGGCTACACCTTC
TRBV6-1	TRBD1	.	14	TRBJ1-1	CASTADRGLDEAFF	TGTGCCAGCACCGCCGACAGGGGGCTTGATGAAGCTTTCTTT
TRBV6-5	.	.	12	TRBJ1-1	CASRSAGTEAFF	TGTGCCAGCAGAAGCGCGGGCACTGAAGCTTTCTTT
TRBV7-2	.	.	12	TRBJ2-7	CASSPRQYEQYF	TGTGCCAGCAGCCCACGTCAGTACGAGCAGTACTTC
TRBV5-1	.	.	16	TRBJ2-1	CASSLVGGASYNEQFF	TGCGCCAGCAGCTTGGTCGGCGGGGCCTCCTACAATGAGCAGTTCTTC
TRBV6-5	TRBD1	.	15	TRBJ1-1	CASSLGDRRNTEAFF	TGTGCCAGCAGTTTGGGGGACAGAAGGAACACTGAAGCTTTCTTT
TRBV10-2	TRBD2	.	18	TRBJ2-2	CASAWASGGPRNTGELFF	TGCGCCAGCGCCTGGGCTAGCGGGGGCCCACGAAACACCGGGGAGCTGTTTTTT
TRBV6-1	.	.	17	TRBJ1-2	CASREDQRSSPLYGYTF	TGTGCCAGCAGGGAAGATCAGCGGAGCTCCCCTCTCTATGGCTACACCTTC
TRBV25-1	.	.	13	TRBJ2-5	CASSDSAEETQYF	TGTGCCAGCAGTGATTCCGCAGAAGAGACCCAGTACTTC
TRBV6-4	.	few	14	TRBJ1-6	CASSPTPGNSPLHF	TGTGCCAGCAGTCCCACTCCAGGGAATTCACCCCTCCACTTT
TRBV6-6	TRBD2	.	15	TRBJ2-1	CASSRLAGFNNEQFF	TGTGCCAGCAGCCGACTAGCGGGGTTTAACAATGAGCAGTTCTTC